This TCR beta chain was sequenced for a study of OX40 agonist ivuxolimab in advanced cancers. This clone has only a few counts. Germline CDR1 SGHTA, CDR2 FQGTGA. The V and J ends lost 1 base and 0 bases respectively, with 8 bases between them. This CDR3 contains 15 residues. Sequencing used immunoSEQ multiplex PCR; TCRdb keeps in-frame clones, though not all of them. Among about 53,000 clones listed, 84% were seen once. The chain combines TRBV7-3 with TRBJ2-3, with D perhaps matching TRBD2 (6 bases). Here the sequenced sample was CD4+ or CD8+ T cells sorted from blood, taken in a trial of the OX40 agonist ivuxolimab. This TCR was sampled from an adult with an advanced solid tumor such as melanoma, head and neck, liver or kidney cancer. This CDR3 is CASSLSGTSTDTQYF. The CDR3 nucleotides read TGTGCCAGCAGCTTAAGCGGGACCAGCACAGATACGCAGTATTTT.